This TCR beta chain originates from a study of early T cells in non-severe SARS-CoV-2 infection. In this sample, this clonotype turned up many times. Germline assignment: CDR1 SEHNR and CDR2 FQNEAQ (reference sequence). This CDR3 is 12 amino acids long. Unique molecular identifiers (one per individual cDNA molecule) were attached. TCRdb recomputed calls from the 5' RACE reads with MiXCR, one row per CDR3 protein. The sample lists more than 80,000 distinct CDR3 sequences, more than 9.5% occurring once. The sample consisted of whole blood. The source of this sequence is an adult who was a healthcare worker with PCR-confirmed SARS-CoV-2 infection or an uninfected control (not recorded which). The chain joins TRBV7-9 to TRBJ2-2; no clear D. The CDR3 region is CGVGTHTGELFF. The CDR3 DNA is TGTGGGGTCGGTACCCACACCGGGGAGCTGTTTTTT.